This T cell receptor (beta chain) was recovered during a study of blood T cells in healthy people across ages (dated by TCRdb to between 2014 and 2017). In terms of the full investigation: In model experiments, template switching captured roughly one uniquely barcoded TCR beta cDNA molecule for every two T cells. To track age-related changes in TCR beta repertoire diversity, the study relied on deep sequencing normalized with unique cDNA molecular identifiers. Four age groups were formed from the donors: young (average roughly 15 years), middle-aged (approximately 42), aged (62) and long-lived (about 80). For two donors (one aged 18 to 30 and one aged 80 or older), the study analyzed two additional independent replicas of 1 million unique cDNA reads from the same blood draw.

Study-wide conclusions, independent of this receptor: Observed TCR beta diversity per million T cells fell roughly linearly with age, and a significant reduction was already apparent by age around 39. Bulk unsorted PBMC profiling prevented conclusive comparison of naive and antigen-experienced compartments. Compared with the aged group, more naive CD4+ T cells, fewer expanded clones and increased TCR diversity were shown by the long-lived group, suggesting age selection. Donor CMV infection status was unknown, potentially confounding age-related changes in expanded clonotypes. Estimates of total diversity based on one million sequenced T cells were regarded as lower bounds and as underestimates. The percentage of naive T cells measured by flow cytometry correlated strongly with observed TCR beta diversity.

The roughly 42 donors, aged roughly 6 to 90 years, were systemically healthy Caucasian individuals from Russia. Approximately 9 milliliters of peripheral blood were collected from each donor into EDTA-treated Vacutainer tubes. Ficoll-Paque density-gradient centrifugation was used to isolate PBMCs, with at least 7 million obtained per sample. Trizol reagent was used to extract total RNA from the PBMCs, yielding at least 5 micrograms per sample. The percentages of naive CD45RAhigh/CD27high T cells were determined by flow cytometry on a PBMC aliquot from every donor. This clonotype was observed many times. Its antigen is still unknown. No base quality information exists; no much larger clone differs at one position. From a lookup of the germline V gene, CDR1 and CDR2 are LGHNA and YSLEER. Trimming takes 0 bases from V and 7 bases from J, and the germline ends sit 10 bases apart. Taken from cysteine to phenylalanine, the CDR3 has 13 residues. Only CDR3 DNA remains: 39 bases, in frame from the first base.

Library preparation was by 5' RACE. Sequencing was performed on an Illumina HiSeq 2500. A second PCR of roughly 7 to 12 cycles was performed with a sample-barcoded 5' primer and a J-beta primer mix. A template-switch 5' adaptor carrying 12 random nucleotides introduced a unique molecular identifier onto each TCR beta cDNA molecule. At least 2.5 million CDR3-containing paired-end reads were obtained from each sample. First-strand cDNA was synthesized from all RNA with the Mint cDNA synthesis kit, primed by a TRBC-specific oligonucleotide. Following uracil-DNA glycosylase treatment, a first 18-cycle PCR with universal primers M1SS and BC2_uni_R was performed on all cDNA. As for how the authors treated the data: Each sample was normalized by randomly selecting 1 million high-quality reads, each carrying a distinct molecular identifier. Reads sharing molecular identifiers were discarded rather than binned into consensus sequences. MiTCR, with a Q25 quality threshold and the strictest error-elimination algorithm, was used for CDR3 identification, clonotype clustering and error correction. A nonparametric unseen species model with Euler transformation was used to estimate a lower bound on total TCR beta diversity. TCRdb passed the public sequencing reads through fastp at Q25 and MiXCR, retaining productive beta sequences. CDR3 protein duplicates are merged, each entry listing the most common genes and DNA. The V and J calls, along with clone size, are taken from TCRdb and not from the paper's own processing. For this sample the table gives 750,000 to 950,000 distinct CDR3 sequences, of which about 29% were detected only once. The ten largest clones represent roughly 10% of the sample.

This sample was also put to use in a study of T cells of mothers and their children. As that second study puts it: Nine systemically healthy Caucasian individuals served as donors, namely three mothers together with their six children. cDNA synthesis used all of the extracted RNA, with approximately 1.4 ug of RNA in each 15 ul reaction. In the second PCR, the M1S primer introduced both the sample barcodes and 2-4 random nucleotides. Over 8 million TCR beta CDR3 reads were obtained for each mother, and 2.7 million or so reads were obtained for each child. Thymic selection shapes the output of TCR recombination in a similar way in related and unrelated pairs, and inherited differences have a minor effect. Normalized repertoire overlap was always found to be slightly, but never significantly, higher in related mother-child pairs than in unrelated mother-child pairs. Persistent microchimeric T cell clones were not detected, at a sensitivity of 85 to 100 clones per million clonotypes. To look for features that set related mother-child pairs apart from unrelated individuals, the researchers ran deep NGS to compare the TCR beta repertoires of mothers and children. The mean age was about 40 +/- 4 years for the mothers and about 10 +/- 4 years for the children. After adapter ligation with NEBNext reagents, the libraries were sequenced on Illumina HiSeq 2000 with 100+100 nt paired-end reads. To prevent cross-contamination, the mother and child libraries were prepared a month apart and were sequenced in separate runs. For each donor, somewhere between roughly 500,000 and 2,100,000 distinct TCR beta clonotypes were identified. Naive TCR beta clonotypes were estimated from low-frequency clonotypes matched to each donor's FACS-determined naive share, without sorting.

The sequencing sample was made of blood. The V gene is TRBV4-3 and the J gene is TRBJ2-7, and perhaps TRBD1 as D gene, on 5 matching bases. This TCR was recovered from a woman aged 40 to 50 in good health. The CDR3 has the sequence CASSQDRKGEQYF. DNA sequence: TGCGCCAGCAGCCAAGATCGTAAGGGGGAGCAGTACTTC.